The 28 T cell receptor beta chains presented below share a single source sample, sequenced in a study of cytomegalovirus exposure and HLA in healthy donors. The data were produced by immunoSEQ multiplex PCR, yet TCRdb's version contains in-frame clones alone and is incomplete. The sample holds over 110,000 clones, about 86% seen once. The source material was PBMCs. The source of these receptors is a man between 18 and 29 years old in good health and CMV-seronegative.

The V and J genes are TRBV11-2 and TRBJ1-5; D is unresolved. Germline V CDR1 and CDR2: SGHAT, FQNNGV. The CDR3 runs 12 residues. Trimming shortened V by 5 bases and J by 13 bases, and 15 bases separated the two germline ends. This CDR3 is CASSPAAGLQHF. CDR3 bases: TGTGCCAGCAGCCCCGCGGCGGGTCTACAGCATTTT.

CDR3 DNA: TGTGCCAGCAGCTGGGGACAGGGGGGCGAAAAACTGTTTTTT. Translation: CASSWGQGGEKLFF. The V call is TRBV13, the J call TRBJ1-4; 11 nucleotides agree with TRBD1. Germline V lookup: CDR1 PRHDT, CDR2 FYEKMQ (reference sequence). The CDR3 totals 14 residues. V shed 4 bases, J shed 8 bases, and the junction held 3 bases outside the gene matches.

This clone appeared a single time. The chain has TRBV7-9 and TRBJ2-7, with 12 nucleotides matching TRBD2. The CDR3 consists of 14 residues. Germline lookup yields CDR1 SEHNR and CDR2 FQNEAQ (reference sequence). The junction had 0 bases not matched to a gene; V was cut back by 1 base and J by 5 bases. CDR3 protein: CASSLGLAGDEQYF. Here the CDR3 DNA reads TGTGCCAGCAGCTTAGGACTAGCGGGAGACGAGCAGTACTTC.

The chain recombines TRBV4-3 with TRBJ2-1; the match to TRBD2 covers 8 bases. CDR3 length: 16 amino acids. Germline trimming cut 3 bases from V and 2 bases from J; bases unmatched to any gene: 6. The germline V gene has CDR1 LGHNA and CDR2 YSLEER. The CDR3 region is CASSQTAGVAYNEQFF. The DNA for the CDR3 is TGCGCCAGCAGCCAGACAGCGGGAGTAGCCTACAATGAGCAGTTCTTC.

This chain uses TRBV18 with TRBJ2-7; 9 bases align to TRBD1. CDR1 is KGHSH and CDR2 is LQKENI in the germline V gene. This CDR3 spans 16 amino acids. With 6 bases clipped from V and 3 bases from J, the junction kept 12 bases outside the gene matches. CDR3 nucleotide sequence: TGTGCCAGCTCTCGCCGAACCGGGACAGGGATCTACGAGCAGTACTTC. As protein: CASSRRTGTGIYEQYF. The complete variable domain, with remaining parts taken from reference TRBV18 and TRBJ2-7, reads NAGVMQNPRHLVRRRGQEARLRCSPMKGHSHVYWYRQLPEEGLKFMVYLQKENIIDESGMPKERFSAEFPKEGPSILRIQQVVRGDSAAYFCASSRRTGTGIYEQYFGPGTRLTVT.

This clone has only one observation. V is TRBV2 and J is TRBJ2-1, with 8 nucleotides matching TRBD1. The CDR3 totals 15 residues. Germline V lookup: CDR1 SNHLY, CDR2 FYNNEI. The V gene end was trimmed by 6 bases and the J gene end by 2 bases; junction bases not matched to a gene: 6. CDR3 coding DNA: TGTGCCAGCAGCGCGACAGGGGTCCCCTACAATGAGCAGTTCTTC. Its protein is CASSATGVPYNEQFF.

The V call is TRBV2, the J call TRBJ1-1, with a tentative D call TRBD1 (5 bases). With 4 bases removed from V and 0 bases from J, the gap between germline ends came to 9 bases. In germline, CDR1 is SNHLY, CDR2 FYNNEI. The length of the CDR3 is 14 residues. The CDR3 nucleotides read TGTGCCAGCAGTGGGGGACTACTGAACACTGAAGCTTTCTTT. Translating it yields CASSGGLLNTEAFF.

This clone was observed a handful of times. The chain recombines TRBV6-1 with TRBJ1-1; D may be TRBD1 (5 bases). Germline V CDR1 and CDR2: MNHNS, SASEGT. Trimming took off 2 bases at V and 6 bases at J, with 13 bases between the two ends. CDR3 length: 14 amino acids. The chain's CDR3 is CASSEPGGVAEAFF. Here the CDR3 DNA reads TGTGCCAGCAGTGAACCTGGGGGGGTCGCTGAAGCTTTCTTT.

CDR3 in DNA: TGTGCCAGTAGCTACAGGGGTGAACTAGCGGGAGCTTTCTTT. Its translation: CASSYRGELAGAFF. V and J are TRBV19 and TRBJ1-1; 7 bases map to TRBD1. The CDR3 runs to 14 residues. Germline trimming cut 6 bases from V and 10 bases from J; bases unmatched to any gene: 14. The germline CDR1 and CDR2 sequences are LNHDA and SQIVND (reference sequence).

The chain carries TRBV2 and TRBJ1-5, with no clear D. Germline V gene lookup returns CDR1 SNHLY and CDR2 FYNNEI. The CDR3 runs to 12 residues. Trimming took off 3 bases at V and 5 bases at J, with 5 bases between the two ends. The chain's CDR3 is CASSDSYQPQHF. In nucleotides, the CDR3 is TGTGCCAGCAGTGACAGTTATCAGCCCCAGCATTTT.

This chain uses TRBV5-4 with TRBJ1-6; possible D gene TRBD1, 5 bases. V lost 1 base and J lost 7, with 9 bases in between. Germline values: CDR1 SGHNT, CDR2 YYREEE (reference sequence). CDR3 length: 14 amino acids. This chain's CDR3 is CASSLRQGNSPLHF. CDR3 nucleotides: TGTGCCAGCAGCTTGCGGCAGGGAAATTCACCCCTCCACTTT.

V gene TRBV5-4 combines with J gene TRBJ2-3, with D maybe TRBD2 (7 bases). CDR3 length equals 17 residues. The germline V gene encodes CDR1 SGHNT and CDR2 YYREEE (reference sequence). Trimming took 5 bases from V and 0 from J, leaving 19 bases between them. The chain's CDR3 is CASRLGGGGTSTDTQYF. CDR3 DNA: TGTGCCAGCAGACTAGGGGGGGGCGGTACTAGCACAGATACGCAGTATTTT.

V is TRBV7-2 and J is TRBJ2-3; TRBD2 agrees at 11 bases. Germline V gene data show CDR1 as SGHTA and CDR2 as FQGNSA. The CDR3 runs to 17 residues. Losses at the gene ends were 5 bases for V and 4 bases for J; bases not matched to a gene: 11. CDR3 sequence (DNA): TGTGCCAGCAGCGGTCGGGTTAGCGGGAGGGCCCCAGATACGCAGTATTTT. This encodes CASSGRVSGRAPDTQYF.

The genes are TRBV5-1 and TRBJ2-7; 7 positions agree with TRBD2. Germline V CDR1 and CDR2: SGHRS, YFSETQ. J lost 7 bases, V lost 0 bases, and 10 bases had no gene match. The CDR3 totals 15 residues. The CDR3 loop reads CASSLGGLAAKEQYF. Here the CDR3 DNA reads TGCGCCAGCAGCTTGGGAGGTCTAGCGGCTAAAGAGCAGTACTTC.

The gene calls are TRBV6-5 and TRBJ1-3; D uncertain. Germline V gene data show CDR1 as MNHEY and CDR2 as SVGAGI. Trimming left V 0 bases short and J 1 base short, with 7 bases between. CDR3 length equals 15 residues. The CDR3: CASSYSTGSGNTIYF. The CDR3 bases are TGTGCCAGCAGTTACTCGACGGGATCTGGAAACACCATATATTTT.

The gene calls are TRBV6-1 and TRBJ2-7, with a possible D match to TRBD1 (6 bases). Trimming took off 5 bases at V and 3 bases at J, with 11 bases between the two ends. The CDR3 sequence is 13 residues long. Germline CDR1 is MNHNS and CDR2 is SASEGT. Written as DNA, the CDR3 is TGTGCCAGCAGTATGACAGGCATCTACGAGCAGTACTTC. Protein: CASSMTGIYEQYF.

The rearrangement joins TRBV2 to TRBJ1-1; D not certain. Germline values: CDR1 SNHLY, CDR2 FYNNEI. The ends were cut back, 7 bases at V and 0 bases at J, with 15 bases in the middle. The CDR3 runs 15 residues. The CDR3 bases are TGTGCCAGCACTTTCACGGGAAATTTGAACACTGAAGCTTTCTTT. Translating gives CASTFTGNLNTEAFF.

The V call is TRBV6-5, the J call TRBJ2-5, with 7 bases lining up with TRBD2. There are 13 residues in the CDR3. The V gene's germline CDR1 is MNHEY and CDR2 SVGAGI. V trimming: 6 bases; J trimming: 4 bases; junction bases outside the gene matches: 5. CDR3: CASSRTGGETQYF. CDR3 bases: TGTGCCAGCAGCCGGACGGGGGGAGAGACCCAGTACTTC.

The chain couples TRBV28 to TRBJ1-5, with 9 bases fitting TRBD1. Trimming took 6 bases from V and 0 from J; bases not matched to a gene: 21. This CDR3 spans 21 amino acids. Looked up from germline, CDR1 is MDHEN and CDR2 is SYDVKM. DNA for the CDR3: TGTGCCAGCAGCGACCGGGGGAACAGGGGGCTGAGGCTTTATAGCAATCAGCCCCAGCATTTT. Protein: CASSDRGNRGLRLYSNQPQHF.

This clone was found a few times. J is TRBJ2-3 and V is TRBV7-2; 11 bases align to TRBD2. Germline V gene lookup returns CDR1 SGHTA and CDR2 FQGNSA. V shed 4 bases, J shed 4 bases, and the junction held 10 bases outside the gene matches. This CDR3 is built from 17 residues. The CDR3 loop reads CASSYRRLAGNSDTQYF. As DNA, the CDR3 is TGTGCCAGCAGCTACCGGCGACTAGCGGGGAACTCAGATACGCAGTATTTT.

This clone showed up just once. The chain has TRBV10-3 and TRBJ1-4, with no clear D. The CDR3 length is 11 residues. Trimming removed 8 bases at V and 7 bases at J, with 8 bases between. The germline V gene encodes CDR1 ENHRY and CDR2 SYGVKD. CDR3 DNA: TGTGCCATCTCCGGCGGTGAAAAACTGTTTTTT. This codes for CAISGGEKLFF.

This clone has only one observation. The CDR3 spells CASSAGTISVNTEAFF. CDR3 sequence (DNA): TGTGCCAGCAGCGCCGGGACAATCAGTGTGAACACTGAAGCTTTCTTT. This chain links TRBV9 with TRBJ1-1, with D possibly matching TRBD1 (6 bases). This CDR3 spans 16 amino acids. Trimming cost V 3 bases and J 0 bases, with 15 bases left between them. Germline lookup yields CDR1 SGDLS and CDR2 YYNGEE.

The chain couples TRBV27 to TRBJ1-1, with D maybe TRBD1 (5 bases). CDR3 length equals 13 residues. The V end was cut by 2 bases, the J end by 8 bases, with 12 bases between. Germline CDR1 MNHEY, CDR2 SMNVEV (reference sequence). CDR3 protein: CASSLGHRGEAFF. CDR3 nucleotide sequence: TGTGCCAGCAGTTTAGGACACCGGGGGGAAGCTTTCTTT.

The gene calls are TRBV27 and TRBJ1-1; D is undetermined. This CDR3 spans 13 amino acids. Trimming cost V 3 bases and J 8 bases, with 13 bases left between them. Germline V CDR1 and CDR2: MNHEY, SMNVEV (reference sequence). CDR3 coding DNA: TGTGCCAGCAGTTTCCACGCGGGAGGGGAAGCTTTCTTT. Translating gives CASSFHAGGEAFF.

J is TRBJ2-7 and V is TRBV5-6; D uncertain. The CDR3 contains 13 residues. Germline V gene sequence: CDR1 SGHDT, CDR2 YYEEEE. V was pared by 8 bases and J by 2 bases, with 14 bases between. This CDR3 reads CASTLMRAYEQYF. The CDR3 nucleotides are TGTGCCAGTACACTAATGCGCGCCTACGAGCAGTACTTC.

The gene calls are TRBV11-1 and TRBJ2-3; 9 bases fit TRBD2. CDR1 and CDR2 (germline): SGHAT, FQDESV (reference sequence). CDR3 size: 16 residues. J gave up 0 bases and V 3 bases, and 4 bases lay outside the gene matches. CDR3 bases: TGTGCCAGCAGCTTTAGCGGGGGAGAAAGCACAGATACGCAGTATTTT. This gives the protein CASSFSGGESTDTQYF.

The chain uses TRBV11-2 and TRBJ2-3; 8 positions agree with TRBD2. Losses at the gene ends were 3 bases for V and 5 bases for J; bases not matched to a gene: 10. CDR1 and CDR2 (germline): SGHAT, FQNNGV. This CDR3 is built from 16 residues. The CDR3 region is CASSLGPTGGIDTQYF. CDR3 nucleotides: TGTGCCAGCAGCTTGGGGCCAACGGGGGGGATAGATACGCAGTATTTT.

The chain combines TRBV5-6 with TRBJ1-6; no clear D. Germline CDR1 and CDR2: SGHDT and YYEEEE. V lost 5 bases, J lost 8 bases, and 11 bases lay in between. CDR3 length equals 13 residues. Here the CDR3 reads CASRRGFDSPLHF. CDR3 coding DNA: TGTGCCAGCAGGCGAGGGTTTGATTCACCCCTCCACTTT.